This entry describes one T cell receptor (beta chain). As yet, its antigen is unknown. This entry belongs to a study of T-cell memory formation after mild COVID-19. Background on the study: TCR clusters were mostly donor specific. Findings and limits, study-wide: The CD4+ clones that contracted clustered mainly within CM and EM, and the CD8+ clones concentrated in EMRA. Cross-reactive memory apparently joined, as some responding clones appeared in pre-infection memory.

Germline lookup yields CDR1 SGHTA and CDR2 FQGNSA. V was shortened by 1 base and J by 6 bases, with 9 bases between the two germline ends. The CDR3 spans 14 residues. With constant-segment primers, 5'RACE yielded cDNA libraries of TCR alpha and TCR beta that carried sample barcodes and UMIs. Each CDR3 protein gets one entry after TCRdb re-called the 5' RACE reads with MiXCR. The sample includes just under 50,000 distinct CDR3 sequences, roughly 12% of them seen just once. This clonotype was sampled from a man younger than 35 who had mild COVID-19 (a few samples of this study predate the infection). Cell type and time point are not known. Input material: PBMCs or a T cell subset sorted from them (not recorded which). V is TRBV7-2 and J is TRBJ1-4, with D possibly TRBD1 on 5 matching bases. The chain's CDR3 is CASSLVGGDEKLFF. CDR3 sequence (DNA): TGTGCCAGCAGCTTAGTCGGAGGGGATGAAAAACTGTTTTTT.